The present T cell receptor beta chain was sequenced within a study of cytomegalovirus exposure and HLA in healthy donors (dated by TCRdb to the late 2010s). About the study as a whole: An earlier analysis of some 500 of the donors reported 250 to 300 Gb of sequence data and 117 million unique TCR beta sequences from about 179 million T cells. An earlier analysis of approximately 630 of the donors applied high-throughput TCR beta sequencing to assess whether each TCR beta V gene segment acted as functional or pseudogenic. Alongside the repertoire data, information on donor age, sex, ethnicity and CMV serostatus was compiled. The genetic ancestry cluster associated with self-reported Caucasian donors included approximately 85% of the 300 to 450 genotyped donors. In a later genetic analysis, genome-wide SNP genotypes for 398 of the 666 donors were used, and that subset was treated as a discovery cohort. HLA typing included class I and class II loci at four-digit resolution. A few DR-DQ haplotypes were treated as single units for association and clustering because of strong linkage in the cohort. An early release that covered fewer than 750 HLA-typed donors contained about 300 gigabases of sequencing data and approximately 85 million unique TCR sequences. Typing coverage differed by locus: A, B, C, DRB1 and DQB1 were typed in about 620-630 donors, DQA1 in about 500, DPA1 in some 610, and DPB1 in just under 480. A later analysis re-analyzed previously published TCR beta repertoires from 666 donors and added high-resolution HLA genotyping to study TCR occurrence patterns. All discovery cohort repertoires had been generated using a single sequencing platform. On average, over 200,000 unique TCR beta nucleotide sequences were sequenced per donor among fewer than 500 genotyped donors of the cohort, with 15% to 20% of those sequences being non-productive. The study profiled the T cell repertoires of fewer than 850 subjects by immunosequencing and related them to cytomegalovirus serostatus. To predict cytomegalovirus infection status, the study brought together high-throughput TCR immunosequencing, statistical association of individual TCRs with disease status, and machine learning. The study aimed to test whether cataloging public T cell receptors could reveal signatures of past pathogen exposure. Rather than drawing on any new phenotypic data, the later analysis identified candidate immune exposures from TCR beta sequences and the way those sequences occurred across donors. Besides the first cohort of 550 to 750 subjects, a separate validation cohort made up of over 95 different subjects was used.

Including the terminal cysteine and phenylalanine, the CDR3 comprises 13 residues. Only the CDR3 portion is preserved as DNA: 39 bases, with reading frame beginning at the first base. V is cut by 1 base and J by 6 bases, and the space between the germline ends is 10 bases. The germline V gene supplies CDR1 SGHRS and CDR2 YFSETQ. The cohort comprised some 700 healthy bone marrow donors. At the time of sampling, all cohort members were nominally healthy, though unrecorded immune exposures were likely present. The donor tested CMV seropositive and was one of the 289 seropositive cohort members. A peripheral blood sample was collected from each donor, and TCR beta sequencing was performed on peripheral blood mononuclear cells. The Qiagen DNeasy Blood Extraction Kit was used to extract genomic DNA from the blood cell samples. As to this clone: Its antigen remains undetermined. Base qualities are not provided; no much larger clone lies one nucleotide away.

The library was built by means of the immunoSEQ multiplex PCR assay. The multiplex PCR relied on a mix of 60 forward primers for TCR Vbeta segments and 13 reverse primers for TCR Jbeta segments. A multiplex PCR assay on genomic DNA amplified the CDR3 region of rearranged TCR beta genes. The amplified TCR beta libraries were sequenced on the Illumina HiSeq System as 87-base-pair reads. In the original analysis: A later analysis tallied around 82 million unique TCR beta chains across the 666 repertoires, and some 10 million of those chains were shared by two or more donors. Raw reads were error-corrected and collapsed into unique sequences by a nearest-neighbor algorithm in which closely related sequences were merged to remove PCR and sequencing errors. CDR3 sequences were aligned to IMGT reference sequences to assign V, D and J gene segments. For a sequence to be retained, a match of at least six nucleotides to both a V gene segment and a J gene segment was required. Rearrangements were called productive when the CDR3 lacked stop codons and stayed in frame with V and J; all others were non-productive. CDR3 was defined according to IMGT convention as the region running from the second conserved V-encoded cysteine to the conserved J-encoded phenylalanine. The earlier analysis of about 500 of the donors excluded sequences that lacked an unambiguous match to a single V gene segment. An earlier analysis of around 600 of the donors classified V segments as functional when productive rearrangements were above 56.7% and as segregating when the standard deviation between donors was above 5%. To diagnose cytomegalovirus status from the catalog of TCR beta chain sequences, a statistical classification framework was built. In a later analysis, V and J genes were assigned by comparing TCR nucleotide sequences against IMGT/GENE-DB human TR gene sequences. In a later analysis, CDR3 sequences and most-parsimonious VDJ recombination scenarios were assigned using the TCRdist pipeline. In a later analysis, each TCR beta chain was defined by its CDR3 amino acid sequence together with its V-gene family, and reads without a unique V-gene family were excluded. As a way to deal with suspected cross-contamination and a sequencing artifact, a later analysis dropped 450 to 700 nucleotide sequences that were highly shared and had low generation probability. In a later analysis, a clonal expansion index for each public chain was calculated from normalized within-repertoire ranks of inferred template counts. A later analysis computed generation probabilities with a VDJ recombination model fitted to out-of-frame rearrangements, and checked the results against IGoR. In a later analysis, hypergeometric tests were used to score TCR-TCR, TCR-HLA and TCR-CMV co-occurrence, with a repertoire-size bias correction applied to TCR pairs. In a later analysis, false discovery rates were estimated by permuting HLA or CMV assignments 20 times. In a later analysis, co-occurring TCRs were grouped using DBSCAN, and TCRdist sequence similarity was added for clustering within HLA-allele-positive subsets. Co-occurrence clustering excluded repertoires with fewer than 30,000 or more than 120,000 public chains, plus five with anomalous nucleotide sharing. Here the immuneACCESS table is served through TCRdb, limited to in-frame sequences with V and J called. Missing clones are a known gap in these copies; in checked studies unresolved V genes cover under half, and the rest lacks a known reason. D and trimming were read from the DNA, whereas the V and J calls and clone size are those reported in that table. A total of tens of thousands of clones appear in this sample, about 70% of them only once. 6.5% to 8% of the sample is held by the ten biggest clonotypes.

The study at large found these results: Sequencing depth was assumed to be roughly uniform across donors in the presence/absence analyses, though that assumption may not hold. In a later analysis, HLA-associated TCR beta chains showed more clonal expansion and lower generation probabilities than non-associated chains that were equally common. While some public TCRs were present in many individuals, most TCR sequences turned up only very rarely across donors. The study gave a list of around 170 TCR beta chains associated with cytomegalovirus. The sequencing pipeline was judged likely to have produced a cluster of highly shared sequence variants as a technical artifact. Only TCR beta chains were sequenced in this cohort, and the absence of alpha or paired-chain data limited detectable features. A later analysis found that most CMV-associated TCR beta chains appeared HLA-restricted, with HLA associations seemingly driven largely by CMV exposure. An earlier analysis of some 560 of the donors showed that most TCR beta V segments appeared in productive rearrangements either about 90% or about 30% of the time, which broadly matched IMGT annotations. V-gene and J-gene trimming of TCR beta chains was associated with a missense DCLRE1C variant in a later genetic analysis, and the association was replicated in an independent cohort. At a false discovery rate of 0.05, a later analysis linked 16,000 or so TCR beta sequences to specific HLA alleles. According to a later analysis, parvovirus B19, influenza, CMV and Epstein-Barr virus appeared linked to several top co-occurrence clusters. A further reported finding was that TCR beta sequences accurately predicted the HLA-A and HLA-B alleles for most subjects in the first cohort. The classifier was reported to diagnose cytomegalovirus status with high specificity and sensitivity in both the original cohort and the validation cohort. Because counts were too low, 15 to 20 rarely observed V segments, including chromosome 9 orphons, were excluded from the earlier analysis of about 500 of the donors. Some IMGT-functional V segments, including TRBV6-2 and TRBV6-3, could not be told apart with the 87-base-pair reads, so those segments were excluded. Three of the identified cytomegalovirus-associated TCR beta chains were confirmed in vitro to be specific for cytomegalovirus antigens. HLA typing was unavailable for some donors at each locus, so association tests used only the typed subset. According to a later analysis, TCR association rates differed among HLA loci, with DRB1 alleles showing the most associated TCRs and HLA-C alleles showing the fewest. When HLA alleles, especially DR and DQ, strongly co-occurred, attributing TCR associations to individual alleles was difficult. Immune exposure information for the cohort was limited to CMV serostatus. Linkage disequilibrium might explain the correlated functional status among segregating V segments, but an unknown experimental factor could not be excluded. According to the authors, the approach could potentially be generalized to other disease states and immunological phenotypes. Compared with the roughly 710-donor mean, donors in an Asian-associated ancestry cluster had fewer N-insertions in productive TCRs, according to a later genetic analysis.

The TCR was taken from a man in his forties in good health and CMV-seropositive. The sequencing sample was made of PBMCs. The V and J segments used are TRBV5-1 and TRBJ1-2, with a tentative D gene TRBD1 over 5 matching bases. Here is the DNA: TGCGCCAGCAGCTTGTCTGGGGGGAATGGCTACACCTTC. Translated, this is CASSLSGGNGYTF.